The clone carrying this T cell receptor beta chain was counted between two and nine times. V shed 7 bases and J 7 bases; nucleotides not matched to a gene: 9. This CDR3 is built from 16 residues. CDR1 is LNHDA, CDR2 SQIVND, per germline (reference sequence). The sample originates from a study of blood T cell repertoires in COVID-19. On the study more broadly: COVID-19 samples collected from the United States, Italy and Spain covered acute and convalescent phases.

Methods used by the authors: Researchers report that nucleated cell counts were estimated from reference gene primer amplification. Sequenced by immunoSEQ multiplex PCR; TCRdb stores in-frame clones only, minus some. The D gene and trimming were derived from the DNA, and the V and J assignments and clone size from that table. The sample has 200,000 to 250,000 clones; about 90% are singletons. V usage is TRBV19 and J usage is TRBJ2-1, with 14 bases fitting TRBD2. The source of this sequence is a man in his sixties with acute or convalescent COVID-19. Source material: peripheral blood. This CDR3 is CASIPSTSGRANEQFF. The CDR3 DNA is TGTGCCAGTATCCCCTCGACTAGCGGGAGGGCAAATGAGCAGTTCTTC.